This T cell receptor beta chain emerged from a study of blood T cell repertoires in COVID-19. Study overall: From the United States, Italy and Spain came samples of acute and convalescent COVID-19. Sources were T cells, B-cell-depleted T cells, or PBMCs; the material itself was cDNA or gDNA.

Assay used: immunoSEQ multiplex PCR; TCRdb lists only in-frame clones, some missing. The sample holds roughly 300,000 clones, about four fifths seen once. Trimming at V came to 6 bases and at J to 6 bases, leaving 11 bases not matched to a gene. The CDR3 runs to 14 residues. Germline V gene lookup returns CDR1 SEHNR and CDR2 FQNEAQ (reference sequence). In its sample, this clone was seen once. This TCR derives from a woman aged 45-65 years with acute or convalescent COVID-19. The rearrangement links TRBV7-9 to TRBJ2-7; 7 nucleotides line up with TRBD2. What was sequenced was peripheral blood. CDR3 sequence (DNA): TGTGCCAGCAGGGAGGGAGGGCGGATCGCCGAGCAGTACTTC. Protein sequence: CASREGGRIAEQYF. The full variable domain, in which reference TRBV7-9 and TRBJ2-7 provide the parts outside the CDR3, is DTGVSQNPRHKITKRGQNVTFRCDPISEHNRLYWYRQTLGQGPEFLTYFQNEAQLEKSRLLSDRFSAERPKGSFSTLEIQRTEQGDSAMYLCASREGGRIAEQYFGPGTRLTVT.